The clone carrying this TCR beta chain has more than one count but fewer than ten. Germline values: CDR1 SGHTA, CDR2 FQGTGA. The CDR3 extends over 13 amino acids. Combining a sample-barcoded 5' primer with a J-beta primer mix, a second PCR ran for about 7 to 11 cycles. Unique molecular identifiers of 12 random nucleotides labeled each cDNA. One entry per CDR3 protein results from TCRdb running MiXCR on the 5' RACE reads. The data show about 570,000 distinct CDR3 sequences, 27% seen once. Each donor supplied roughly 9.2 milliliters of peripheral blood. Extractions gave at least 5 micrograms of total RNA per sample. This sample is part of a study of blood T cells in healthy people across ages.

The sample comprised blood. This chain joins TRBV7-3 and TRBJ2-5, with D hard to call. The J call may be mistaken, given a closer DNA end match to TRBJ2-1. The TCR sequence derives from a woman in her seventies in good health. In nucleotides, the CDR3 is TGTGCCAGCAGCTTTACCAGCTACAATGAGCAGTTCTTC. Translation: CASSFTSYNEQFF.